This T cell receptor beta chain comes out of a study of blood T cell repertoires in COVID-19. The overall study: Collection of acute and convalescent COVID-19 samples took place in the United States, Italy and Spain. The cDNA or gDNA used as material had been derived from T cells, B-cell-depleted T cells, or PBMCs.

In the source study's methods: Reference gene primer amplification gave nucleated cell count estimates. The data were produced by immunoSEQ multiplex PCR, yet TCRdb's version contains in-frame clones alone and is incomplete. V and J calls and clone size follow that table, whereas D and trimming were derived from the DNA. The data hold about 90,000 clones, with around nine tenths observed a single time. The TCR was taken from a man between 50 and 59 years old with acute or convalescent COVID-19. The sequenced material came from peripheral blood.

The CDR3 DNA sequence: TGTGCCAGCAGCTCGTCCGATACGCAGTATTTT. Amino acids: CASSSSDTQYF. V gene TRBV11-2 combines with J gene TRBJ2-3, with D unresolved. V was clipped by 4 bases and J by 6 bases, with 5 bases between them. Germline V lookup: CDR1 SGHAT, CDR2 FQNNGV. CDR3 length equals 11 residues. Full variable domain (outside the CDR3, taken from reference TRBV11-2 and TRBJ2-3): EAGVAQSPRYKIIEKRQSVAFWCNPISGHATLYWYQQILGQGPKLLIQFQNNGVVDDSQLPKDRFSAERLKGVDSTLKIQPAKLEDSAVYLCASSSSDTQYFGPGTRLTVL.